Detailed here is one T cell receptor beta chain. No antigen is known for it. The data originate from a study of OX40 agonist ivuxolimab in advanced cancers. Study context: A diagnosis of hepatocellular carcinoma, melanoma, renal cell or head and neck cancer was present in dose-escalation patients.

The cohort excluded patients with autoimmune disease history or systemic immunosuppression. With 6 bases removed from V and 4 bases from J, the gap between germline ends came to 16 bases. The CDR3 contains 15 residues. CDR1 and CDR2 from the germline V gene are LNHDA and SQIVND (reference sequence). Findings and caveats of the study: On average, CD8+ T cells showed a greater number of expanded clones than CD4+.

Profiled with immunoSEQ multiplex PCR; TCRdb holds only in-frame clones, not every one. Here the sample spans approximately 84,000 clones, approximately 89% being singletons. The clonotype comes from an adult with an advanced solid tumor such as melanoma, head and neck, liver or kidney cancer. The J gene is TRBJ2-4, the V gene TRBV19; D is uncertain. The sample in question was CD4+ or CD8+ T cells sorted from blood, obtained in a trial of the OX40 agonist ivuxolimab. The chain's CDR3 is CASSAADLGKNIQYF. The DNA for the CDR3 is TGTGCCAGTAGCGCTGCGGACCTGGGAAAAAACATTCAGTACTTC.